The T cell receptor beta chain described here comes from a study of CD8+ T cells in alopecia areata. Study-level points and caveats: Tissue-resident alphabeta T cells belonging to normal skin likewise get sequenced within scalp specimens.

A note on this clone: Antigen unknown.

cDNA prepared by RNA extraction and subsequent reverse transcription served as the template for sequencing. Repertoires were generated with immunoSEQ multiplex PCR, while TCRdb's copy carries only in-frame clones and drops some. The profile shows 120,000 to 150,000 clones, less than 65% of them singletons. CDR3 size: 14 residues. V lost 4 bases and J lost 7; bases outside the gene matches: 10. Germline-derived CDR1 and CDR2 are SGDLS and YYNGEE. Sequencing used CD8+ T cells sorted from blood. This chain connects TRBV9 to TRBJ1-2; 7 nucleotides align to TRBD1. The source is a human donor in good health. CDR3 sequence reads: CASSTDRVFAGYTF. CDR3 coding DNA: TGTGCCAGCAGCACCGACAGGGTGTTCGCTGGCTACACCTTC. The complete variable domain, with remaining parts taken from reference TRBV9 and TRBJ1-2, reads DSGVTQTPKHLITATGQRVTLRCSPRSGDLSVYWYQQSLDQGLQFLIQYYNGEERAKGNILERFSAQQFPDLHSELNLSSLELGDSALYFCASSTDRVFAGYTFGSGTRLTVV.